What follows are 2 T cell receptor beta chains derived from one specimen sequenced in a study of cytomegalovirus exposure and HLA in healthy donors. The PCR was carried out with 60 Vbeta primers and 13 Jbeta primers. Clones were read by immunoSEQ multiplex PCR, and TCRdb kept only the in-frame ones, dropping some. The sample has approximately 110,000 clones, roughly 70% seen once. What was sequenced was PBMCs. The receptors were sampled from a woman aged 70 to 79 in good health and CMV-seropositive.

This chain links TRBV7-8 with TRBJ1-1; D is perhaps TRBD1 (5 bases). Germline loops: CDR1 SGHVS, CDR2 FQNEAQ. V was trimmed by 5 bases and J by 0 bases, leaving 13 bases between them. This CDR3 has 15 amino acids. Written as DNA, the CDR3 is TGTGCCAGCAGCCCCAGGACAAACATGAACACTGAAGCTTTCTTT. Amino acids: CASSPRTNMNTEAFF.

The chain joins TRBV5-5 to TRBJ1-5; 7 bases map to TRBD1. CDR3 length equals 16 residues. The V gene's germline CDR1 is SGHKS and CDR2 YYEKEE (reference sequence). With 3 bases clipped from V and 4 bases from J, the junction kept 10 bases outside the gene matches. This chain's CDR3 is CASSSAGTVSNQPQHF. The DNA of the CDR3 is TGTGCCAGCAGCTCCGCGGGGACAGTTTCAAATCAGCCCCAGCATTTT.